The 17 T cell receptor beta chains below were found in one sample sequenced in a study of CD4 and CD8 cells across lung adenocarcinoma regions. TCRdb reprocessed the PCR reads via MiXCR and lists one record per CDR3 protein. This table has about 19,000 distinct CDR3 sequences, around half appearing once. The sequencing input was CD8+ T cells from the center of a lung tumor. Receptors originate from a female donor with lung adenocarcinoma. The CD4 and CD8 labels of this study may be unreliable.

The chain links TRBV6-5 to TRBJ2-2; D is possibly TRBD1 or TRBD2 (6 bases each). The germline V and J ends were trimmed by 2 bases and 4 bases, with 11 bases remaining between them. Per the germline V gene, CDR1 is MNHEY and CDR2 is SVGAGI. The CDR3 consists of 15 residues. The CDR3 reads CASSYGGPGTGELFF. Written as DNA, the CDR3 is TGTGCCAGCAGTTACGGGGGGCCGGGCACCGGGGAGCTGTTTTTT.

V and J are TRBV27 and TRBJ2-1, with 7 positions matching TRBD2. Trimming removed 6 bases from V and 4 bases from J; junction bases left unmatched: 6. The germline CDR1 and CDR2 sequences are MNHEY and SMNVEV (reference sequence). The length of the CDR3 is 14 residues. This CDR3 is CASRPSGPYNEQFF. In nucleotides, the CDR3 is TGTGCCAGCAGACCTAGCGGTCCTTACAATGAGCAGTTCTTC.

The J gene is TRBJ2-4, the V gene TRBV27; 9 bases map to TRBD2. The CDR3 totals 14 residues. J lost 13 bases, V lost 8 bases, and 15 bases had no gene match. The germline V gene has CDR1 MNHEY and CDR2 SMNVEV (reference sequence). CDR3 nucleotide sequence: TGTGCCAGCGCGGGGGGGCGGGGCAAAAATATGCAGTACTTC. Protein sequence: CASAGGRGKNMQYF.

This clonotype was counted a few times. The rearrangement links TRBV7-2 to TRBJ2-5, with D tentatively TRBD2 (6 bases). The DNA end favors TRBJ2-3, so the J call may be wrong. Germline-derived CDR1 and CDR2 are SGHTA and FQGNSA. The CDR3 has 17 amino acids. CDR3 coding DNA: TGTGCCAGCAGCTTAGCGGGCGGGGCCCGGTACACAGATACGCAGTATTTT. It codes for CASSLAGGARYTDTQYF.

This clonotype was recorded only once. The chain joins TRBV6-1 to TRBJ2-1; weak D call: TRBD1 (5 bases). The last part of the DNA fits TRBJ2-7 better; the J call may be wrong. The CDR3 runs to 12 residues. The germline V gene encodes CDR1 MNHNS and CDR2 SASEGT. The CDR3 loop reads CASLQTEYEQYF. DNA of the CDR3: TGTGCCAGCCTTCAGACAGAGTACGAGCAGTACTTC.

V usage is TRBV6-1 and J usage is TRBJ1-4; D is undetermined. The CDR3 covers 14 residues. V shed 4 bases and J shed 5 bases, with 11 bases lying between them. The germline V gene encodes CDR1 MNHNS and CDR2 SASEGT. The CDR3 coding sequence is TGTGCCAGCAGTGGCCGACCAGAGAATGAAAAACTGTTTTTT. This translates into CASSGRPENEKLFF.

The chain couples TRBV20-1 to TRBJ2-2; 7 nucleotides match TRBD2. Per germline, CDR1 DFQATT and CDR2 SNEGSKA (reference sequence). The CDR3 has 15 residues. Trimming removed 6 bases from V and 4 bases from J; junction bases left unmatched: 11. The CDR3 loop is CSARSGRASTGELFF. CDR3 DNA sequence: TGCAGTGCGAGGAGTGGGAGGGCCAGCACCGGGGAGCTGTTTTTT.

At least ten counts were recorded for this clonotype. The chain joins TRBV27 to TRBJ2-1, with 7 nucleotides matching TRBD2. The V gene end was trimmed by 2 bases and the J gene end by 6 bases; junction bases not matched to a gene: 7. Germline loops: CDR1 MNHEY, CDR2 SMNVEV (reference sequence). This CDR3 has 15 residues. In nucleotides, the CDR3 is TGTGCCAGCAGTTTACTAGCGGAGTCGGGCAATGAGCAGTTCTTC. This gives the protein CASSLLAESGNEQFF.

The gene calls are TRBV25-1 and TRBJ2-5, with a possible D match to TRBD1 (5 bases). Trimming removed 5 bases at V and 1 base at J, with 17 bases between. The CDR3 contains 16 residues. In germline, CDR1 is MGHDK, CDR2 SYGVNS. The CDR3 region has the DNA TGTGCCAGCAGTTCTGAAGGACAAACCCTCCAAGAGACCCAGTACTTC. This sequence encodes CASSSEGQTLQETQYF.

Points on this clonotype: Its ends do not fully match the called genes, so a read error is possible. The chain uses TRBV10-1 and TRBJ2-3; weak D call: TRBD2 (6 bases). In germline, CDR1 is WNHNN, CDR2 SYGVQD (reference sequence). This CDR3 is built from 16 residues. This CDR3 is CASGETRRGVTDTQYF. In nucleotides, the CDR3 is TGCGCCAGCGGGGAGACCCGGCGGGGTGTCACAGATACGCAGTATTTC.

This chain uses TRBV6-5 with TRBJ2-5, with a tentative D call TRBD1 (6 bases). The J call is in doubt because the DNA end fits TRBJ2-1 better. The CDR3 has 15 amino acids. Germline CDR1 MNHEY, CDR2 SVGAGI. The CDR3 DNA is TGTGCCAGCAGTTGGGGGCTAGAAGCGGTCAATGAGCAGTTCTTC. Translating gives CASSWGLEAVNEQFF.

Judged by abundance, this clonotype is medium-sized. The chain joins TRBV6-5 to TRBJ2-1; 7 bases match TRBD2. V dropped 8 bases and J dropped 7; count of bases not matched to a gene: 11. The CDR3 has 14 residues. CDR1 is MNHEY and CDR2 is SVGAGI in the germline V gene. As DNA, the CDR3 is TGTGCCAGCCTTTTTCCAGGCGGGAGTAATGAGCAGTTCTTC. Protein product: CASLFPGGSNEQFF.

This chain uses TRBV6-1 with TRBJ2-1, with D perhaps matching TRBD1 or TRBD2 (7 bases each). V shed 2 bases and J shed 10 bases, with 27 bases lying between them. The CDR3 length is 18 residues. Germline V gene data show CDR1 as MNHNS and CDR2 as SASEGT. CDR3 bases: TGTGCCAGCAGTGAAATCGGCAGGGGGGAGATAGCGGGCTACGAGCAGTTCTTC. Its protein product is CASSEIGRGEIAGYEQFF.

The CDR3 DNA reads TGTGCCAGCGGTACCCGGGGTCGCGGCCCAGAGACCCAGTACTTC. Amino acid sequence: CASGTRGRGPETQYF. The V and J genes are TRBV27 and TRBJ2-3, with D perhaps TRBD2 (5 bases). The better agreement between TRBJ2-5 and the DNA end casts doubt on the J call. The V gene's germline CDR1 is MNHEY and CDR2 SMNVEV (reference sequence). This CDR3 has 15 amino acids.

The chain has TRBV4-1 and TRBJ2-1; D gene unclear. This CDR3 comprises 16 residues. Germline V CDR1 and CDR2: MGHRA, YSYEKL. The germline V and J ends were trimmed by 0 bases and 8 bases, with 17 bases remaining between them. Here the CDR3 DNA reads TGCGCCAGCAGCCAAGATCGGGCGGCCCCACGGGATGAGCAGTTCTTC. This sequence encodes CASSQDRAAPRDEQFF.

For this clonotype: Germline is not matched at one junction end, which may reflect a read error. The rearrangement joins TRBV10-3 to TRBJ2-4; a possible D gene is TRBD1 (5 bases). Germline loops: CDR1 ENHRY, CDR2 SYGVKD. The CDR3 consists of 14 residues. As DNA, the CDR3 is TGTGCCATCAAGGGGCTGAGAGCCAAAGATACGCAGTATTTC. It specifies CAIKGLRAKDTQYF.

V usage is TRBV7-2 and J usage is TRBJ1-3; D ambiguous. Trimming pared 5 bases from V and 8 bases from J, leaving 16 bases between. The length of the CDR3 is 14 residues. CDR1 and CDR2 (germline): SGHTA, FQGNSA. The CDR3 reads CASSPQGLRDTIYF. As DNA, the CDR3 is TGTGCCAGCAGCCCGCAAGGGTTAAGGGACACCATATATTTT.